This passage covers 21 T cell receptor beta chains from one sample sequenced in a study of shared clonotypes between healthy human individuals. The table came from immunoSEQ multiplex PCR; TCRdb's copy has only in-frame clones and leaves some out. The sample shows roughly 2 million clones, around 95% of them seen only once. Sequencing input: naive CD4+ T cells sorted from blood. Specified subset: CD45RA+ positively selected. The receptors were sampled from a man in his late teens or twenties in good health.

This chain connects TRBV30 to TRBJ1-5; the match to TRBD1 covers 9 bases. The CDR3 is 17 amino acids. In germline, CDR1 is GTSNPN, CDR2 SVGIG (reference sequence). V was clipped by 0 bases and J by 4 bases; unmatched bases: 10. CDR3 bases: TGTGCCTGGAGTGTCGATCGGACAGGGGTGGGGAATCAGCCCCAGCATTTT. It is translated as CAWSVDRTGVGNQPQHF.

The chain joins TRBV5-1 to TRBJ2-1, with D possibly matching TRBD2 (5 bases). The V end was cut by 5 bases, the J end by 4 bases, with 10 bases between. CDR3 length: 13 residues. Germline V CDR1 and CDR2: SGHRS, YFSETQ. The CDR3 DNA is TGCGCCAGCAGGCCAACGGGGTACAATGAGCAGTTCTTC. It yields the protein CASRPTGYNEQFF.

This sequence joins TRBV7-9 and TRBJ1-1, with 7 bases matching TRBD1. The J segment lost 1 base and the V segment lost 2 bases, leaving 13 bases of the junction unmatched. The CDR3 totals 18 residues. Germline CDR1 is SEHNR and CDR2 is FQNEAQ (reference sequence). The CDR3, as DNA: TGTGCCAGCAGCTTAAGGAGACAGGGAAGGGGAAAGAACACTGAAGCTTTCTTT. This codes for CASSLRRQGRGKNTEAFF.

The chain links TRBV11-2 to TRBJ1-1; D remains ambiguous. The CDR3 loop spans 17 amino acids. V was shortened by 6 bases and J by 0 bases, with 20 bases between the two germline ends. Germline CDR1 is SGHAT and CDR2 is FQNNGV. Here the CDR3 reads CASSFGSQAPMNTEAFF. DNA of the CDR3: TGTGCCAGCAGTTTCGGGAGCCAAGCTCCCATGAACACTGAAGCTTTCTTT.

The chain recombines TRBV2 with TRBJ1-1; the D gene is possibly TRBD1 (6 bases). CDR1 is SNHLY, CDR2 FYNNEI, per germline. Trimming removed 8 bases from V and 7 bases from J, with 14 bases in between. This CDR3 is built from 12 residues. This CDR3 reads CASRTGLNEAFF. The CDR3 DNA reads as TGTGCCAGCCGTACAGGGTTAAATGAAGCTTTCTTT.

Concerning this clone itself: Within the sample, other DNA sequences also encode this same CDR3. The chain couples TRBV30 to TRBJ1-5, with D unresolved. Between the trimmed V and J ends, which lost 1 base and 0 bases, there was a span of 10 bases. Germline V gives CDR1 GTSNPN, CDR2 SVGIG (reference sequence). This CDR3 comprises 15 residues. CDR3 loop: CAWSAGDYSNQPQHF. As DNA, the CDR3 is TGTGCCTGGAGTGCAGGAGATTATAGCAATCAGCCCCAGCATTTT.

V and J are TRBV6-6 and TRBJ2-5, with 9 positions matching TRBD1. V lost 7 bases to trimming and J lost 4 bases; unmatched junction nucleotides: 4. CDR1 is MNHNY, CDR2 SVGAGI, per germline (reference sequence). The CDR3 totals 13 residues. Here the CDR3 DNA reads TGTGCCAGCAAACAGGGGGCTCGAGAGACCCAGTACTTC. Amino acid sequence: CASKQGARETQYF.

The chain couples TRBV6-1 to TRBJ1-5; TRBD1 might be the D (6 bases). Trimming pared 6 bases from V and 7 bases from J, leaving 13 bases between. Germline CDR1 is MNHNS and CDR2 is SASEGT. The CDR3 has 13 amino acids. CDR3 amino acids: CASSERQGQPQHF. As DNA, the CDR3 is TGTGCCAGCAGCGAGAGGCAGGGGCAGCCCCAGCATTTT.

The chain uses TRBV7-2 and TRBJ2-7, with D possibly being TRBD1 (5 bases). The CDR3 sequence is 13 residues long. Between the trimmed V and J ends, which lost 3 bases and 3 bases, there was a span of 9 bases. Germline V gives CDR1 SGHTA, CDR2 FQGNSA. CDR3 nucleotides: TGTGCCAGCAGCTTTCGGCAGGGCTACGAGCAGTACTTC. This codes for CASSFRQGYEQYF.

The chain combines TRBV7-9 with TRBJ2-6; D not resolved. CDR1 is SEHNR and CDR2 is FQNEAQ in the germline V gene (reference sequence). Trimming cost V 5 bases and J 10 bases, with 6 bases left between them. The CDR3 extends over 11 amino acids. CDR3 in amino acids: CASSPQNVLTF. The CDR3 DNA reads as TGTGCCAGCAGCCCTCAAAACGTCCTGACTTTC. The full variable domain, rest sourced from reference TRBV7-9 and TRBJ2-6, is DTGVSQNPRHKITKRGQNVTFRCDPISEHNRLYWYRQTLGQGPEFLTYFQNEAQLEKSRLLSDRFSAERPKGSFSTLEIQRTEQGDSAMYLCASSPQNVLTFGAGSRLTVL.

The chain has TRBV5-1 and TRBJ2-7, with 10 bases lining up with TRBD2. This CDR3 region has 16 residues. CDR1 is SGHRS, CDR2 YFSETQ, per germline. Trimming cost V 1 base and J 6 bases; bases outside gene matches: 10. CDR3 protein: CASSLLSPSGRSEQYF. DNA for the CDR3: TGCGCCAGCAGCTTGTTATCCCCTAGCGGGAGAAGCGAGCAGTACTTC.

The rearrangement uses TRBV7-9 and TRBJ1-1; D perhaps matches TRBD1 (5 bases). CDR3 length: 14 residues. The V and J ends lost 5 bases and 4 bases respectively, with 14 bases between them. The germline V gene encodes CDR1 SEHNR and CDR2 FQNEAQ (reference sequence). The CDR3 nucleotides are TGTGCCAGCAGCATAGGGACGGGCCGCACTGAAGCTTTCTTT. It specifies CASSIGTGRTEAFF. Based on the CDR3 plus reference TRBV7-9 and TRBJ1-1, the full variable domain is DTGVSQNPRHKITKRGQNVTFRCDPISEHNRLYWYRQTLGQGPEFLTYFQNEAQLEKSRLLSDRFSAERPKGSFSTLEIQRTEQGDSAMYLCASSIGTGRTEAFFGQGTRLTVV.

This clone is a singleton in its sample. DNA of the CDR3: TGTGCCAGCAGTGAATGGCTAGCGGGGACCGGGGAGCTGTTTTTT. This translates into CASSEWLAGTGELFF. This chain links TRBV6-1 with TRBJ2-2; the match to TRBD2 covers 9 bases. Germline V lookup: CDR1 MNHNS, CDR2 SASEGT. The CDR3 has 15 amino acids. With V trimmed by 2 bases and J by 5 bases, 3 bases remained unmatched.

The rearrangement joins TRBV15 to TRBJ1-2; no definite D call. Germline V gene sequence: CDR1 LNHNV, CDR2 YYDKDF (reference sequence). V lost 0 bases and J 2 bases, leaving 7 bases between the germline ends. CDR3 length: 14 amino acids. The CDR3, as DNA: TGTGCCACCAGCAGAGATCCCGGGAACTATGGCTACACCTTC. Its translation: CATSRDPGNYGYTF.

V usage is TRBV12-5 and J usage is TRBJ2-5; D may be TRBD1 (6 bases). CDR1 and CDR2 (germline): LGHNT, FRNRAP. Trimming left V 3 bases short and J 2 bases short, with 7 bases between. The CDR3 is 13 residues long. The chain's CDR3 is CASGLGQQETQYF. The CDR3 DNA sequence: TGTGCTAGTGGTTTAGGACAGCAAGAGACCCAGTACTTC. Full variable domain (rest looked up from reference TRBV12-5 and TRBJ2-5): DARVTQTPRHKVTEMGQEVTMRCQPILGHNTVFWYRQTMMQGLELLAYFRNRAPLDDSGMPKDRFSAEMPDATLATLKIQPSEPRDSAVYFCASGLGQQETQYFGPGTRLLVL.

As to this clone: The junction does not match germline at one end; this may be a read error. The same CDR3 arises from other DNA sequences in this sample as well. This chain uses TRBV5-4 with TRBJ1-3; a weak D match, TRBD1 (5 bases). The germline CDR1 and CDR2 sequences are SGHNT and YYREEE (reference sequence). This CDR3 region has 15 residues. For the CDR3, the DNA is TGTGCCAGCAGTTTGGGAGGGGTTGCTGGAAACACCATATATTTT. It specifies CASSLGGVAGNTIYF.

The chain couples TRBV28 to TRBJ1-2; D unclear. The V end lost 3 bases, the J end lost 4 bases, and 9 bases lay between the germline ends. Germline values: CDR1 MDHEN, CDR2 SYDVKM. This CDR3 region has 13 residues. The CDR3 here is CASSFRDLYGYTF. The CDR3 DNA is TGTGCCAGCAGTTTCCGTGACCTCTATGGCTACACCTTC.

The chain joins TRBV10-3 to TRBJ2-7; D is unclear. V was cut by 5 bases and J by 2 bases, with 10 bases left in between. Germline loops: CDR1 ENHRY, CDR2 SYGVKD. The CDR3 totals 13 residues. CDR3 sequence reads: CAISRDATYEQYF. CDR3 DNA: TGTGCCATCAGTCGTGACGCGACCTACGAGCAGTACTTC.

This chain links TRBV2 with TRBJ1-5; possible D gene TRBD1, 6 bases. CDR1 and CDR2 from the germline V gene are SNHLY and FYNNEI. This CDR3 spans 15 amino acids. Trimming stripped 0 bases from V and 7 bases from J, with 13 bases between. CDR3 in amino acids: CASSEALPGAQPQHF. The CDR3 bases are TGTGCCAGCAGTGAAGCGCTTCCGGGGGCACAGCCCCAGCATTTT.

CDR3 nucleotide sequence: TGTGCCAGCAGCAGGGGGGGAAATAATTCACCCCTCCACTTT. Amino acids: CASSRGGNNSPLHF. V gene TRBV11-2 combines with J gene TRBJ1-6; TRBD1 is a possible D gene (6 bases). V lost 5 bases, J lost 5 bases, and 10 bases lay in between. The CDR3 is 14 residues long. Germline V lookup: CDR1 SGHAT, CDR2 FQNNGV.

V usage is TRBV5-1 and J usage is TRBJ1-6; 9 bases are a match to TRBD1. CDR3 length equals 15 residues. Germline CDR1 and CDR2: SGHRS and YFSETQ. V dropped 4 bases and J dropped 6; count of bases not matched to a gene: 5. CDR3 sequence: CASSEGQGLNSPLHF. The CDR3 DNA follows: TGCGCCAGCAGCGAGGGACAGGGACTTAATTCACCCCTCCACTTT.